The 25 T cell receptor beta chains in this list originate from one sample, sequenced in a study of PD-1 blockade in mismatch repair-deficient tumors. The table came from immunoSEQ multiplex PCR; TCRdb's copy has only in-frame clones and leaves some out. The profile covers roughly 79,000 clones, with 70% to 90% appearing a single time and over 4.5% taken by the ten largest. The sample consisted of peripheral blood, taken 44 weeks after starting pembrolizumab. The receptor source for this set is an adult with mismatch repair-deficient cancer.

The chain carries TRBV27 and TRBJ2-7; D remains ambiguous. The CDR3 spans 16 residues. CDR1 MNHEY and CDR2 SMNVEV come from the germline V gene (reference sequence). The V and J ends lost 5 bases and 2 bases respectively, with 19 bases between them. CDR3 residues: CASSPPPYRDTYEQYF. The CDR3 region has the DNA TGTGCCAGCAGTCCTCCCCCATACAGAGATACCTACGAGCAGTACTTC.

The rearrangement links TRBV5-1 to TRBJ2-1, with D possibly matching TRBD2 (6 bases). This CDR3 region has 16 residues. Germline CDR1 reads SGHRS; CDR2 reads YFSETQ. Trimming took off 7 bases at V and 6 bases at J, with 23 bases between the two ends. The CDR3 DNA follows: TGCGCCAGCTCCCCCGTAATTGCGGGAATATCCAATGAGCAGTTCTTC. It specifies CASSPVIAGISNEQFF.

The genes are TRBV7-9 and TRBJ1-1, with D possibly TRBD1 on 6 matching bases. This CDR3 contains 16 residues. V lost 1 base, J lost 1 base, and 13 bases lay in between. Per the germline V gene, CDR1 is SEHNR and CDR2 is FQNEAQ (reference sequence). The CDR3 DNA is TGTGCCAGCAGCTTAGTACAGGGTTATGGGAACACTGAAGCTTTCTTT. As protein: CASSLVQGYGNTEAFF.

The chain has TRBV2 and TRBJ2-2; D not resolved. Trimming took off 4 bases at V and 0 bases at J, with 9 bases between the two ends. The CDR3 is made up of 15 amino acids. Germline V gene data show CDR1 as SNHLY and CDR2 as FYNNEI. CDR3 protein: CASSVGRPNTGELFF. For the CDR3, the DNA is TGTGCCAGCAGTGTAGGACGTCCGAACACCGGGGAGCTGTTTTTT.

This chain uses TRBV29-1 with TRBJ2-7, with 8 bases that match TRBD1. V gave up 6 bases and J gave up 7 bases; unmatched junction bases: 14. The CDR3 is 14 amino acids. Looked up from germline, CDR1 is SQVTM and CDR2 is ANQGSEA. CDR3 in DNA: TGCAGCGTCGCCTCCGGGACAGGCCAAGGGGAGCAGTACTTC. Translated, it gives CSVASGTGQGEQYF.

The genes are TRBV6-1 and TRBJ1-1; perhaps TRBD1 as D (5 bases). The CDR3 spans 14 residues. CDR1 is MNHNS, CDR2 SASEGT, per germline. Trimming removed 7 bases from V and 5 bases from J, with 17 bases in between. This chain's CDR3 is CASKVGPGNTEAFF. The CDR3 DNA sequence: TGTGCCAGCAAGGTCGGGCCAGGGAATACTGAAGCTTTCTTT.

The chain employs TRBV27 and TRBJ2-7; possibly TRBD1 or TRBD2 for D (6 bases each). This CDR3 is built from 14 residues. Germline lookup yields CDR1 MNHEY and CDR2 SMNVEV (reference sequence). Trimming stripped 5 bases from V and 6 bases from J, with 17 bases between. The CDR3 protein is CASSTWGALGEQYF. DNA for the CDR3: TGTGCCAGCAGTACCTGGGGGGCCTTGGGCGAGCAGTACTTC.

This clone was detected only once. The chain joins TRBV10-3 to TRBJ1-2; D not resolved. The CDR3 totals 15 residues. V was trimmed by 10 bases and J by 7 bases, leaving 25 bases between them. The germline CDR1 and CDR2 sequences are ENHRY and SYGVKD. The CDR3, as DNA: TGTGCCAACACGCCGAATCCGGCGGCGGAGTCTGGCTACACCTTC. This sequence encodes CANTPNPAAESGYTF.

V and J are TRBV7-9 and TRBJ1-1; D gene uncertain. Germline values: CDR1 SEHNR, CDR2 FQNEAQ (reference sequence). The CDR3 sequence is 16 residues long. V gave up 3 bases and J gave up 3 bases, with 17 bases separating them. DNA for the CDR3: TGTGCCAGCAGCTTCATGAGGGAAGGATGGGACACTGAAGCTTTCTTT. This sequence encodes CASSFMREGWDTEAFF.

The chain uses TRBV10-3 and TRBJ1-1; no clear D gene. Germline V lookup: CDR1 ENHRY, CDR2 SYGVKD. The CDR3 has 13 residues. Trimming removed 2 bases from V and 3 bases from J, with 7 bases in between. The chain's CDR3 is CAISEVVDTEAFF. The CDR3 DNA follows: TGTGCCATCAGTGAGGTGGTGGACACTGAAGCTTTCTTT.

The genes are TRBV10-3 and TRBJ1-3; maybe TRBD1 (6 bases). CDR1 is ENHRY, CDR2 SYGVKD, per germline. The CDR3 is 12 amino acids. CDR3 in amino acids: CGCGGSGNTIYF. As DNA, the CDR3 is TGTGGGTGCGGGGGCTCCGGAAACACCATATATTTT.

The V call is TRBV6-6, the J call TRBJ1-5; no clear D. V dropped 4 bases and J dropped 5 bases, with 9 bases sitting between them. This CDR3 has 13 residues. Per germline, CDR1 MNHNY and CDR2 SVGAGI (reference sequence). The CDR3 sequence is CASSSDRYQPQHF. The CDR3 DNA reads TGTGCCAGCAGTTCGGACCGCTATCAGCCCCAGCATTTT.

This clone was detected only once. This sequence joins TRBV6-6 and TRBJ2-7; 12 nucleotides agree with TRBD1. Per germline, CDR1 MNHNY and CDR2 SVGAGI (reference sequence). V lost 2 bases, J lost 6 bases, and 2 bases stayed unmatched. This CDR3 has 14 amino acids. The CDR3 DNA follows: TGTGCCAGCAGTTACGGGGGACAGGGGGCCGAGCAGTACTTC. It yields the protein CASSYGGQGAEQYF.

CDR3 DNA sequence: TGCAGTGCTGGATCCTTTGAAGCTTTCTTT. Its translation is CSAGSFEAFF. V usage is TRBV20-1 and J usage is TRBJ1-1; D is ambiguous. The length of the CDR3 is 10 residues. Per the germline V gene, CDR1 is DFQATT and CDR2 is SNEGSKA (reference sequence). With 5 bases removed from V and 7 bases from J, the gap between germline ends came to 8 bases.

The V gene is TRBV4-1, the J gene TRBJ1-4; TRBD1 is a possible D gene (5 bases). Germline lookup yields CDR1 MGHRA and CDR2 YSYEKL. The CDR3 is 14 amino acids. Between the trimmed V and J ends, which lost 4 bases and 10 bases, there was a span of 16 bases. CDR3 residues: CASSPAWGEGKLFF. The CDR3, as DNA: TGCGCCAGCAGCCCGGCGTGGGGGGAAGGAAAACTGTTTTTT.

The chain carries TRBV7-2 and TRBJ2-7, with D perhaps TRBD2 (7 bases). CDR3 length: 15 residues. V was clipped by 3 bases and J by 5 bases, with 17 bases between them. CDR1 and CDR2 (germline): SGHTA, FQGNSA. In nucleotides, the CDR3 is TGTGCCAGCAGCTTGATCCGGGGGCGGGGGCACGAGCAGTACTTC. It specifies CASSLIRGRGHEQYF.

The chain combines TRBV5-1 with TRBJ1-5; D is unclear. This CDR3 has 15 amino acids. Germline loops: CDR1 SGHRS, CDR2 YFSETQ. The V end was cut by 0 bases, the J end by 2 bases, with 9 bases between. CDR3 in amino acids: CASSLGAHGNQPQHF. The CDR3 DNA sequence: TGCGCCAGCAGCTTGGGAGCGCATGGCAATCAGCCCCAGCATTTT.

The V and J genes are TRBV27 and TRBJ2-1; D call uncertain. Trimming shortened V by 3 bases and J by 6 bases, and 15 bases separated the two germline ends. Germline CDR1 is MNHEY and CDR2 is SMNVEV (reference sequence). This CDR3 has 15 amino acids. This chain's CDR3 is CASSLAGFLGNEQFF. The CDR3 DNA sequence: TGTGCCAGCAGTTTGGCTGGGTTTTTAGGCAATGAGCAGTTCTTC.

The chain couples TRBV9 to TRBJ2-3; 7 bases map to TRBD2. The trim removed 2 bases at V and 8 bases at J, leaving 11 bases unmatched. Germline loops: CDR1 SGDLS, CDR2 YYNGEE. The CDR3 runs 15 residues. The CDR3 DNA follows: TGTGCCAGCAGCGTCACTAGCGCGCCGATGGTTACGCAGTATTTT. Protein: CASSVTSAPMVTQYF. The full variable domain, completed using reference TRBV9 and TRBJ2-3, is DSGVTQTPKHLITATGQRVTLRCSPRSGDLSVYWYQQSLDQGLQFLIQYYNGEERAKGNILERFSAQQFPDLHSELNLSSLELGDSALYFCASSVTSAPMVTQYFGPGTRLTVL.

The rearrangement links TRBV5-4 to TRBJ2-5; 9 bases are a match to TRBD1. CDR1 SGHNT and CDR2 YYREEE come from the germline V gene (reference sequence). V dropped 4 bases and J dropped 2; count of bases not matched to a gene: 3. This CDR3 is built from 14 residues. DNA for the CDR3: TGTGCCAGCAGCAAGGGACAGGGACAAGAGACCCAGTACTTC. Translated, it gives CASSKGQGQETQYF. The full variable domain, completed using reference TRBV5-4 and TRBJ2-5, is ETGVTQSPTHLIKTRGQQVTLRCSSQSGHNTVSWYQQALGQGPQFIFQYYREEENGRGNFPPRFSGLQFPNYSSELNVNALELDDSALYLCASSKGQGQETQYFGPGTRLLVL.

The chain combines TRBV18 with TRBJ1-1; D not certain. V lost 2 bases to trimming and J lost 3 bases, with 7 bases between them. From germline, CDR1 is KGHSH and CDR2 LQKENI. CDR3 length: 13 amino acids. CDR3: CASSPGQDTEAFF. Written as DNA, the CDR3 is TGTGCCAGCTCACCAGGGCAGGACACTGAAGCTTTCTTT.

This clone was seen a few times. The CDR3 here is CASSRDNTGGEGYTF. The CDR3 DNA reads as TGTGCCAGCAGCCGAGATAATACAGGGGGCGAGGGCTACACCTTC. This chain uses TRBV5-4 with TRBJ1-2; 9 bases are a match to TRBD1. This CDR3 has 15 amino acids. After removal of 4 bases from V and 8 bases from J, the junction contained 12 bases not matched to a gene. In germline, CDR1 is SGHNT, CDR2 YYREEE (reference sequence).

This clone was found once. The V and J genes are TRBV4-2 and TRBJ2-2; D is undetermined. With 5 bases removed from V and 6 bases from J, the gap between germline ends came to 10 bases. The germline gives CDR1 LGHNA, CDR2 YNFKEQ. CDR3 size: 13 residues. CDR3 protein: CASSFRPAGELFF. The CDR3 coding sequence is TGTGCCAGCAGCTTTCGTCCGGCCGGGGAGCTGTTTTTT.

The genes are TRBV6-6 and TRBJ2-7; 7 nucleotides agree with TRBD1. This CDR3 spans 14 amino acids. J was trimmed by 1 base and V by 5 bases; bases with no gene match: 5. Germline loops: CDR1 MNHNY, CDR2 SVGAGI (reference sequence). The CDR3 bases are TGTGCCAGCAGTACCGGGACAGAGTCCTACGAGCAGTACTTC. It yields the protein CASSTGTESYEQYF.

The chain joins TRBV9 to TRBJ2-5; TRBD2 might be the D (6 bases). From germline, CDR1 is SGDLS and CDR2 YYNGEE. The CDR3 runs to 13 residues. The V gene lost 3 bases and the J gene lost 8 bases, with 14 bases spanning the gap. The CDR3 DNA sequence: TGTGCCAGCAGCGGTACCGGGACTGCTACCCAGTACTTC. Its translation is CASSGTGTATQYF. Looking up the rest from reference TRBV9 and TRBJ2-5 gives the full variable domain: DSGVTQTPKHLITATGQRVTLRCSPRSGDLSVYWYQQSLDQGLQFLIQYYNGEERAKGNILERFSAQQFPDLHSELNLSSLELGDSALYFCASSGTGTATQYFGPGTRLLVL.